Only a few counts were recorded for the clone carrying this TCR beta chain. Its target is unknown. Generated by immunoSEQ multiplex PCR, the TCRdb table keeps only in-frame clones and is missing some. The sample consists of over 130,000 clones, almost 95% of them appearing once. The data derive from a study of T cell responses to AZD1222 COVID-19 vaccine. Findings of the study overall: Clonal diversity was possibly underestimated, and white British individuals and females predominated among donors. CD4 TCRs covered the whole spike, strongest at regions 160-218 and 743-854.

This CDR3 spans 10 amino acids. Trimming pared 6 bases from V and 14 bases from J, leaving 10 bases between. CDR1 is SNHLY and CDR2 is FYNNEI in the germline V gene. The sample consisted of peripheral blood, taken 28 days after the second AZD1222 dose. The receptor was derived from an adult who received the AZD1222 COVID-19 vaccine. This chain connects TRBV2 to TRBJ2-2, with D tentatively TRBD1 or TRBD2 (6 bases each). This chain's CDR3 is CASRGGYLFF. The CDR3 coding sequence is TGTGCCAGCAGAGGGGGGTATCTGTTTTTT.